The next 24 T cell receptor beta chains were all read from a single sample in a study of CD8 T cells in ankylosing spondylitis (dated 2017 in TCRdb). Results and caveats for the whole study, not just this receptor: A TCR beta motif of 8 or 9 highly homologous amino acid variants appeared characteristic of blood from ankylosing spondylitis patients.

Library prep was done by 5' RACE. The sequencer was an Illumina HiSeq 2500. Clones were called with MiXCR by TCRdb after fastp trimmed the public reads at Q25, and only in-frame beta chains were retained. Each record represents a unique CDR3 protein, reported with the most common genes and DNA among its rows. For this sample the table gives more than 650,000 distinct CDR3 sequences, of which about an eighth were detected only once. The ten biggest clones cover under 0.6% of the sample. No cognate antigen is known for these TCRs. The sample consisted of blood, either unsorted or a sorted T cell fraction (not recorded which). These receptors were collected from a male donor with ankylosing spondylitis.

The chain uses TRBV5-1 and TRBJ2-2; TRBD1 or TRBD2 may be the D gene (6 bases each). V dropped 0 bases and J dropped 4 bases, with 13 bases sitting between them. Looked up from germline, CDR1 is SGHRS and CDR2 is YFSETQ. The CDR3 loop spans 16 amino acids. CDR3 coding DNA: TGCGCCAGCAGCTTGGCGGGGGCGCGGTTCACCGGGGAGCTGTTTTTT. Translated, it gives CASSLAGARFTGELFF.

The CDR3 nucleotides read TGTGCCAGCAGTTCTCGATATGAGCAGTTCTTC. The encoded protein is CASSSRYEQFF. The chain combines TRBV12-3 or TRBV12-4 with TRBJ2-1; D is ambiguous. CDR3 size: 11 residues. Trimming shortened V by 4 bases and J by 8 bases, and 6 bases separated the two germline ends.

The table lists this clonotype with a few counts. The chain recombines TRBV27 with TRBJ2-1; possible D gene TRBD2, 6 bases. The CDR3 length is 16 residues. Looked up from germline, CDR1 is MNHEY and CDR2 is SMNVEV (reference sequence). Trimming took 1 base from V and 1 from J, leaving 11 bases between them. The CDR3 DNA follows: TGTGCCAGCAGTTTATACGGGAGAGAATCCTACAATGAGCAGTTCTTC. Residues: CASSLYGRESYNEQFF.

In this sample, this clonotype turned up a few times. The rearrangement joins TRBV7-6 to TRBJ1-1; no definite D call. Germline lookup yields CDR1 SGHVS and CDR2 FNYEAQ. V was cut by 6 bases and J by 4 bases, with 12 bases left in between. The CDR3 sequence is 13 residues long. CDR3 amino acids: CASSGLVGTEAFF. In DNA form, the CDR3 reads TGTGCCAGCAGTGGGCTGGTTGGCACTGAAGCTTTCTTT.

The chain uses TRBV20-1 and TRBJ1-5, with D maybe TRBD1 (5 bases). Trimming cost V 5 bases and J 7 bases, with 12 bases left between them. Germline V gene data show CDR1 as DFQATT and CDR2 as SNEGSKA (reference sequence). This CDR3 region has 12 residues. The CDR3 DNA reads as TGCAGTGCTTATTCTTGGGACCAGCCCCAGCATTTT. It is translated as CSAYSWDQPQHF.

The sample holds a few counts of this clonotype. The chain links TRBV5-1 to TRBJ1-4; maybe TRBD1 (5 bases). Germline-derived CDR1 and CDR2 are SGHRS and YFSETQ. The V end was cut by 4 bases, the J end by 6 bases, with 16 bases between. The CDR3 has 15 residues. As DNA, the CDR3 is TGCGCCAGCAGCCTTTCCCCAGCAGGGCATGAAAAACTGTTTTTT. Translated, it gives CASSLSPAGHEKLFF.

This clonotype was seen only a few times. The V gene is TRBV6-2 or TRBV6-3, the J gene TRBJ2-7, with 10 bases lining up with TRBD2. Germline assignment: CDR1 MNHEY and CDR2 SVGEGT. The CDR3 runs to 20 residues. V was pared by 5 bases and J by 0 bases, with 19 bases of the junction left unmatched. The CDR3 here is CASSRRPSSGSPTSSYEQYF. As DNA, the CDR3 is TGTGCCAGCAGTCGTCGTCCTTCTAGCGGGAGCCCAACTAGCTCCTACGAGCAGTACTTC.

This chain links TRBV7-8 with TRBJ2-7, with D perhaps TRBD1 or TRBD2 (5 bases each). The V and J ends lost 5 bases and 3 bases respectively, with 14 bases between them. The CDR3 is 14 residues long. Germline V gene data show CDR1 as SGHVS and CDR2 as FQNEAQ. This CDR3 is CASSTGRWDYEQYF. CDR3 nucleotide sequence: TGTGCCAGCAGCACGGGACGGTGGGACTACGAGCAGTACTTC.

CDR3 amino acids: CAIKNTGGPSYEQYF. CDR3 coding DNA: TGTGCCATCAAGAACACAGGGGGACCTTCCTACGAGCAGTACTTC. The chain combines TRBV10-3 with TRBJ2-7; 8 bases are shared with TRBD1. Germline V gene sequence: CDR1 ENHRY, CDR2 SYGVKD. The CDR3 length is 15 residues. Trimming removed 7 bases from V and 1 base from J; junction bases left unmatched: 9.

This clonotype was seen at least ten times. The chain links TRBV27 to TRBJ1-2; possible D gene TRBD1, 5 bases. V was pared by 2 bases and J by 8 bases, with 12 bases between. Germline V CDR1 and CDR2: MNHEY, SMNVEV (reference sequence). The CDR3 runs to 13 residues. The CDR3 DNA reads TGTGCCAGCAGTTTACGATGGGGGGGAGGCTACACCTTC. It encodes CASSLRWGGGYTF.

The V call is TRBV20-1, the J call TRBJ1-1, with 10 bases matching TRBD1. Germline V gives CDR1 DFQATT, CDR2 SNEGSKA (reference sequence). The CDR3 runs 16 residues. J gave up 4 bases and V 2 bases, and 10 bases lay outside the gene matches. CDR3 coding DNA: TGCAGTGCTAGAAATGTCGGGACAGGGGAGGGCACTGAAGCTTTCTTT. This encodes CSARNVGTGEGTEAFF.

This clonotype was recorded at least ten times. This rearrangement joins TRBV11-2 to TRBJ2-5; unclear D gene. CDR3 length: 14 residues. CDR1 SGHAT and CDR2 FQNNGV come from the germline V gene. V lost 5 bases, J lost 5 bases, and 15 bases lay in between. The CDR3 DNA is TGTGCCAGCAGCCCTCAAACAATGGGTGAGACCCAGTACTTC. This gives the protein CASSPQTMGETQYF.

The rearrangement uses TRBV7-2 and TRBJ2-1, with TRBD2 identical over 7 bases. V was clipped by 3 bases and J by 5 bases; unmatched bases: 4. This CDR3 contains 14 residues. The germline CDR1 and CDR2 sequences are SGHTA and FQGNSA. The CDR3 loop is CASSLAGANNEQFF. In DNA, the CDR3 is TGTGCCAGCAGCTTGGCGGGAGCGAACAATGAGCAGTTCTTC.

The chain uses TRBV20-1 and TRBJ2-5; 7 bases line up with TRBD2. Germline CDR1 reads DFQATT; CDR2 reads SNEGSKA (reference sequence). The CDR3 covers 13 residues. The junction had 6 bases not matched to a gene; V was cut back by 3 bases and J by 5 bases. The CDR3 DNA reads as TGCAGTGCTAGTGCGGGAGTGGGGGAGACCCAGTACTTC. This sequence encodes CSASAGVGETQYF.

The chain employs TRBV7-2 and TRBJ1-6, with TRBD1 matching over 7 bases. The CDR3 runs to 16 residues. V lost 5 bases to trimming and J lost 10 bases; unmatched junction nucleotides: 14. Germline CDR1 is SGHTA and CDR2 is FQGNSA. CDR3 bases: TGTGCCAGCAGCCCTTGGGTCGGGACAGTAGTGTCACCCCTCCACTTT. This codes for CASSPWVGTVVSPLHF.

CDR3 DNA sequence: TGTGCCAGCAGTTACCGGGCCCCTGGTTCACCCCTCCACTTT. This sequence encodes CASSYRAPGSPLHF. The J gene is TRBJ1-6, the V gene TRBV12-3 or TRBV12-4, with D uncertain. With 4 bases removed from V and 9 bases from J, the gap between germline ends came to 13 bases. The CDR3 length is 14 residues.

This clonotype was seen ten or more times. The chain recombines TRBV6-2 or TRBV6-3 with TRBJ1-6; the D gene is possibly TRBD1 (6 bases). The germline V gene encodes CDR1 MNHEY and CDR2 SVGEGT. CDR3 size: 13 residues. Trimming removed 8 bases from V and 9 bases from J, with 14 bases in between. The CDR3 bases are TGTGCCAGCTACAGGGACGGGGCTTCACCCCTCCACTTT. This translates into CASYRDGASPLHF.

This clonotype was picked up a small number of times. The genes are TRBV2 and TRBJ2-1, with TRBD1 identical over 7 bases. Per germline, CDR1 SNHLY and CDR2 FYNNEI. CDR3 length: 15 amino acids. V shed 2 bases and J 4 bases; nucleotides not matched to a gene: 5. DNA of the CDR3: TGTGCCAGCAGTGAACAGGGGGTTCCGTACAATGAGCAGTTCTTC. Translated, it gives CASSEQGVPYNEQFF.

In its sample, this clonotype was seen a few times. The V call is TRBV30, the J call TRBJ2-2, with D maybe TRBD1 (5 bases). The CDR3 has 15 amino acids. Germline CDR1 and CDR2: GTSNPN and SVGIG (reference sequence). The V and J ends lost 4 bases and 3 bases respectively, with 15 bases between them. CDR3 protein: CAWKSRTPYTGELFF. Here the CDR3 DNA reads TGTGCCTGGAAATCGCGGACACCGTACACCGGGGAGCTGTTTTTT.

This clonotype was seen a few times. The J gene is TRBJ2-1, the V gene TRBV5-1; D is perhaps TRBD1 (5 bases). The V end lost 0 bases, the J end lost 9 bases, and 16 bases lay between the germline ends. CDR1 and CDR2 from the germline V gene are SGHRS and YFSETQ. This CDR3 spans 15 amino acids. The DNA of the CDR3 is TGCGCCAGCAGCTTGGGGGTGGGCCAGGGCGCTGAGCAGTTCTTC. Translating gives CASSLGVGQGAEQFF.

J is TRBJ2-1 and V is TRBV20-1, with a weak D call TRBD1 (6 bases). Germline V gives CDR1 DFQATT, CDR2 SNEGSKA (reference sequence). The CDR3 contains 13 residues. The CDR3 protein is CVHQGGRGNEQFF. The CDR3 bases are TGCGTGCACCAAGGGGGACGGGGCAATGAGCAGTTCTTC.

The chain's CDR3 is CASRSGDRAEAFF. CDR3 DNA: TGTGCCAGCAGGTCAGGGGATAGAGCTGAAGCTTTCTTT. The chain links TRBV6-6 to TRBJ1-1; TRBD1 is a possible D gene (6 bases). Trimming took off 6 bases at V and 6 bases at J, with 14 bases between the two ends. Per germline, CDR1 MNHNY and CDR2 SVGAGI (reference sequence). The CDR3 is 13 residues long.

This chain links TRBV9 with TRBJ2-1, with D perhaps TRBD2 (5 bases). Looked up from germline, CDR1 is SGDLS and CDR2 is YYNGEE. V was trimmed by 4 bases and J by 3 bases, leaving 8 bases between them. This CDR3 has 13 residues. This CDR3 reads CASSKDFYNEQFF. In DNA, the CDR3 is TGTGCCAGCAGCAAGGACTTCTACAATGAGCAGTTCTTC.

This clonotype was seen repeatedly, ten times or more. The rearrangement joins TRBV6-5 to TRBJ1-3; D gene unclear. In germline, CDR1 is MNHEY, CDR2 SVGAGI. The CDR3 consists of 13 residues. The V end lost 4 bases, the J end lost 9 bases, and 13 bases lay between the germline ends. The CDR3 sequence is CASSSSGFGTIYF. The DNA of the CDR3 is TGTGCCAGCAGTTCGAGTGGGTTCGGCACCATATATTTT.